These 17 T cell receptor beta chains came from one sample sequenced in a study of blood T cell repertoires in COVID-19. Clones were read by immunoSEQ multiplex PCR, and TCRdb kept only the in-frame ones, dropping some. The sample comprises more than 80,000 clones, roughly four fifths of which are singletons, and 6.5% to 8.5% rests with the top ten. Sequenced sample: peripheral blood. The receptors shown here come from a man aged 45-65 years with active or convalescent COVID-19.

This sequence joins TRBV5-6 and TRBJ2-7, with TRBD2 as a possible D gene (7 bases). Germline lookup yields CDR1 SGHDT and CDR2 YYEEEE. The CDR3 extends over 12 amino acids. The CDR3 loop is CASSLNSGGDSV. CDR3 DNA: TGTGCCAGCAGCTTGAATTCGGGGGGCGATTCAGTC.

This chain uses TRBV27 with TRBJ2-5; 9 nucleotides line up with TRBD1. V trimming: 2 bases; J trimming: 2 bases; junction bases outside the gene matches: 12. The length of the CDR3 is 18 residues. CDR1 and CDR2 (germline): MNHEY, SMNVEV (reference sequence). In DNA, the CDR3 is TGTGCCAGCAGTTTAGGGGCCGGACAGGGGATTGGGCAAGAGACCCAGTACTTC. This gives the protein CASSLGAGQGIGQETQYF.

The chain is built from TRBV27 and TRBJ2-2; D unresolved. The germline V gene encodes CDR1 MNHEY and CDR2 SMNVEV (reference sequence). V was clipped by 4 bases and J by 0 bases, with 9 bases between them. The CDR3 extends over 15 amino acids. CDR3 coding DNA: TGTGCCAGCAGTTCACAAGACTCGAACACCGGGGAGCTGTTTTTT. As protein: CASSSQDSNTGELFF.

The J gene is TRBJ2-7, the V gene TRBV7-6, with 7 bases lining up with TRBD2. CDR1 and CDR2 from the germline V gene are SGHVS and FNYEAQ. Trimming removed 5 bases from V and 2 bases from J; junction bases left unmatched: 9. The CDR3 is 15 amino acids. In DNA, the CDR3 is TGTGCCAGCAGCCCGGCTAGCGGACCTACCTACGAGCAGTACTTC. This sequence encodes CASSPASGPTYEQYF.

This rearrangement joins TRBV9 to TRBJ2-2; D may be TRBD1 (5 bases). CDR1 is SGDLS, CDR2 YYNGEE, per germline. V dropped 4 bases and J dropped 7 bases, with 20 bases sitting between them. CDR3 length: 16 amino acids. The CDR3 DNA follows: TGTGCCAGCAGCACGACAAGTCCCCATCAGGGCGGGGAGCTGTTTTTT. Translating gives CASSTTSPHQGGELFF.

The chain carries TRBV29-1 and TRBJ2-7, with 10 bases aligning to TRBD1. The CDR3 covers 13 residues. J lost 5 bases, V lost 7 bases, and 8 bases had no gene match. Germline V lookup: CDR1 SQVTM, CDR2 ANQGSEA. The DNA for the CDR3 is TGCAGCGCCCAGGGACAGGGGAGCGACGAGCAGTACTTC. Residues: CSAQGQGSDEQYF.

This clone is a singleton in its sample. The genes are TRBV10-1 and TRBJ1-1; D gene unclear. CDR1 is WNHNN and CDR2 is SYGVQD in the germline V gene (reference sequence). The CDR3 is 13 residues long. The V end lost 9 bases, the J end lost 2 bases, and 13 bases lay between the germline ends. The DNA for the CDR3 is TGCGCCAGTGGCACGGGGTTCAACACTGAAGCTTTCTTT. Amino acids: CASGTGFNTEAFF.

V and J are TRBV28 and TRBJ2-7; D might be TRBD2 (5 bases). V gave up 3 bases and J gave up 3 bases, with 6 bases separating them. The CDR3 extends over 12 amino acids. Germline V gene data show CDR1 as MDHEN and CDR2 as SYDVKM. The DNA for the CDR3 is TGTGCCAGCAGTTTCGGGGACTACGAGCAGTACGTC. Translation: CASSFGDYEQYV.

The sample holds a few counts of this clone. The genes are TRBV19 and TRBJ1-1; perhaps TRBD1 as D (6 bases). Germline V gives CDR1 LNHDA, CDR2 SQIVND (reference sequence). Trimming cost V 10 bases and J 5 bases, with 23 bases left between them. The CDR3 sequence is 15 residues long. The CDR3 loop reads CATIQDRGRGTEAFF. CDR3 nucleotide sequence: TGTGCCACCATCCAGGACAGAGGTAGGGGAACTGAAGCTTTCTTT.

This rearrangement joins TRBV15 to TRBJ1-5; D may be TRBD1 (6 bases). Germline V gives CDR1 LNHNV, CDR2 YYDKDF (reference sequence). The V gene lost 0 bases and the J gene lost 1 base, with 10 bases spanning the gap. The CDR3 has 16 residues. CDR3 DNA sequence: TGTGCCACCAGCAGAGATAGGGGGAAAAGCAATCAGCCCCAGCATTTT. It translates to CATSRDRGKSNQPQHF.

This chain uses TRBV28 with TRBJ2-2, with D hard to call. The V end lost 6 bases, the J end lost 4 bases, and 9 bases lay between the germline ends. The germline gives CDR1 MDHEN, CDR2 SYDVKM. This CDR3 is 13 amino acids long. CDR3: CASRRSATGELFF. The CDR3 nucleotides read TGTGCCAGCAGGAGGTCAGCCACCGGGGAGCTGTTTTTT.

V gene TRBV19 combines with J gene TRBJ1-1; 8 bases agree with TRBD1. The CDR3 extends over 14 amino acids. Trimming cost V 6 bases and J 1 base; bases outside gene matches: 4. Germline CDR1 LNHDA, CDR2 SQIVND (reference sequence). The CDR3 DNA sequence: TGTGCCAGTAGGAGGACAGGGTCGAACACTGAAGCTTTCTTT. This codes for CASRRTGSNTEAFF.

The chain combines TRBV10-3 with TRBJ2-3, with TRBD2 matching over 11 bases. Losses at the gene ends were 6 bases for V and 8 bases for J; bases not matched to a gene: 13. The CDR3 runs 16 residues. Germline lookup yields CDR1 ENHRY and CDR2 SYGVKD. The CDR3 sequence: CAISPGLAGSAGTQYF. The CDR3 DNA sequence: TGTGCCATCAGCCCTGGACTAGCGGGTTCTGCGGGTACGCAGTATTTT.

This clone was found a few times. The genes are TRBV11-2 and TRBJ2-7; 8 bases agree with TRBD1. V gave up 11 bases and J gave up 7 bases; unmatched junction bases: 4. Germline CDR1 and CDR2: SGHAT and FQNNGV. CDR3 size: 10 residues. The CDR3 nucleotides read TGTGCCCGTACAGGGGGTGAGCAGTACTTC. Translating it yields CARTGGEQYF.

The J gene is TRBJ2-1, the V gene TRBV7-8; D gene uncertain. From germline, CDR1 is SGHVS and CDR2 FQNEAQ. V was trimmed by 4 bases and J by 2 bases, leaving 18 bases between them. The CDR3 totals 17 residues. CDR3 loop: CASSYPLYRFPYNEQFF. The CDR3 bases are TGTGCCAGCAGCTACCCACTTTACAGATTCCCCTACAATGAGCAGTTCTTC.

The J gene is TRBJ2-7, the V gene TRBV30; 12 bases map to TRBD2. CDR1 is GTSNPN and CDR2 is SVGIG in the germline V gene (reference sequence). This CDR3 comprises 14 residues. The J segment lost 6 bases and the V segment lost 5 bases, leaving 8 bases of the junction unmatched. The CDR3 sequence: CAWQTLAGGLEQYF. The CDR3 nucleotides are TGTGCCTGGCAAACTCTAGCGGGGGGGCTCGAGCAGTACTTC.

The chain combines TRBV28 with TRBJ2-7; D is perhaps TRBD1 (5 bases). Looked up from germline, CDR1 is MDHEN and CDR2 is SYDVKM. V was cut by 2 bases and J by 4 bases, with 12 bases left in between. CDR3 length equals 14 residues. The CDR3 spells CASSLVQGNYEQYF. The CDR3 region has the DNA TGTGCCAGCAGTTTAGTCCAGGGTAATTACGAGCAGTACTTC.